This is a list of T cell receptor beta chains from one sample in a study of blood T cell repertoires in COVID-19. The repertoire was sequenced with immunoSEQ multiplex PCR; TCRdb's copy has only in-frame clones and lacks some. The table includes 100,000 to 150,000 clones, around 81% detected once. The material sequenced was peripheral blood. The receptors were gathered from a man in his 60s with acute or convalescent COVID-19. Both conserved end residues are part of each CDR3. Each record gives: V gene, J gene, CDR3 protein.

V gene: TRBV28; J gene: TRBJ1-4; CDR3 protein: CASRKPRGVTNEKLFF
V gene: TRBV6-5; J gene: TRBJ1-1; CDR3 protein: CASSIQTVNTEAFF
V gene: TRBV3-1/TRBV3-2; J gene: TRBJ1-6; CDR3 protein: CASSPVADSYSPLHF
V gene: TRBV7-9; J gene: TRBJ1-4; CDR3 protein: CASRRQGIATNEKLFF
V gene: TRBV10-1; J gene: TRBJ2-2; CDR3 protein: CAIPLAGGGNTGELFF
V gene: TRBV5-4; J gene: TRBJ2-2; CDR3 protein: CASSLAGGRTGELFF
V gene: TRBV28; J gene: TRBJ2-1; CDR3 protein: CASSWPSGSGEQFF
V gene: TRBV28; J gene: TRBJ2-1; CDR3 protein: CASSLGGGPYNEQFF
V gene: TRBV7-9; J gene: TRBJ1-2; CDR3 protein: CASRPTAGVLRGYTF
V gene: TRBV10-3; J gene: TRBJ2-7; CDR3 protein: CAISEHRPGQGSSEQYF
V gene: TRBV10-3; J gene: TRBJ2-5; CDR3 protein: CATQRGDHSGETQYF
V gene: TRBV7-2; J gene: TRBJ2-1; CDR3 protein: CASSLVGRASGYNEQFF
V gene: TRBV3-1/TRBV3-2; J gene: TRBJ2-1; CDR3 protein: CASSQGTSGHNEQFF
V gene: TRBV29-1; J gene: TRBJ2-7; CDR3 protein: CSVGGVGFFYEQYF
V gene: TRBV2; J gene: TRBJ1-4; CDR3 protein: CASRGAGEKLFF
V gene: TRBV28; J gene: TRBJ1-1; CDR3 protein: CATRANTEAFF
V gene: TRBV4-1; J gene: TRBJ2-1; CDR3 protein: CASSQEWVGTGAREQFF
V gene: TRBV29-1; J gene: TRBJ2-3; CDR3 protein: CSVAGGFLTDTQYF
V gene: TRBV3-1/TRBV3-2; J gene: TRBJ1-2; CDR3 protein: CASSHEYFGQGDYGYTF
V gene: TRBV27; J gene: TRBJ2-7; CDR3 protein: CASSFKRTGVYEQYF
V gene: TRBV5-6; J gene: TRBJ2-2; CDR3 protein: CASEGQREGLGGELFF
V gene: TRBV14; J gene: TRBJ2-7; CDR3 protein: CASSLETGSLIPYEQYF
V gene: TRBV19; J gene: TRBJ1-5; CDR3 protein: CASSINGLGNQPQHF
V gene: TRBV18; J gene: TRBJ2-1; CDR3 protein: CASSLLSGNYNEQFF
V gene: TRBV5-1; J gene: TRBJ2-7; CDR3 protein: CASSDGQEEQYF
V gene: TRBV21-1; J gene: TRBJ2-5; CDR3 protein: CASSKRGQLQETQYF